This T cell receptor beta chain appears in the sequencing data of a study of shared clonotypes between healthy human individuals. Study conclusions and caveats: Naive CD4 clonotypes were shared across several donors at 4% to 5%. Rarefaction revealed incomplete sorted-subset sequencing despite large depth.

Of note for this clone: Its antigen is undetermined. This sample also contains other DNA sequences that code for the same CDR3.

V was trimmed by 4 bases and J by 3 bases, leaving 8 bases between them. The CDR3 extends over 13 amino acids. CDR1 and CDR2 from the germline V gene are SGHDT and YYEEEE. An assay was performed, and its level was deep. Authors' processing steps: Owing to the provision of junction-only sequences devoid of quality scores by immunoSEQ, filtering differed. Libraries were prepared by immunoSEQ multiplex PCR; TCRdb keeps only in-frame clonotypes and omits some of them. Clone size and the V and J calls come from that table; the DNA yielded D and trimming. The sample shows about 2.4 million clones, more than 90% of them seen only once.

The specimen was naive CD4+ T cells sorted from blood. Specified subset: CD45RA+ positively selected. This sequence was found in a man younger than 35 in good health. The chain is built from TRBV5-6 and TRBJ1-5; D not certain. The CDR3 region is CASSPGANQPQHF. CDR3 DNA: TGTGCCAGCAGCCCAGGTGCCAATCAGCCCCAGCATTTT.